Listed here are 30 T cell receptor beta chains from one sample, sequenced in a study of cytomegalovirus exposure and HLA in healthy donors. The PCR had 60 Vbeta and 13 Jbeta primers. Clones were sequenced by immunoSEQ multiplex PCR, and TCRdb holds only the in-frame ones, with some missing. Here the sample spans about 200,000 clones, 82% being singletons. The sample comprised PBMCs. The receptors come from a man aged 35 to 55 in good health and CMV-seropositive.

In its sample, this clone was seen a few times. The chain recombines TRBV6-1 with TRBJ1-2, with 7 positions matching TRBD1. V gave up 4 bases and J gave up 2 bases; unmatched junction bases: 4. The CDR3 has 14 residues. Germline loops: CDR1 MNHNS, CDR2 SASEGT. The CDR3 DNA follows: TGTGCCAGCAGTGGGACAGGAGTAAACTATGGCTACACCTTC. Its translation is CASSGTGVNYGYTF.

The genes are TRBV6-5 and TRBJ1-6; no clear D. CDR1 and CDR2 from the germline V gene are MNHEY and SVGAGI. The CDR3 is 15 residues long. V was trimmed by 2 bases and J by 8 bases, leaving 13 bases between them. The CDR3, as DNA: TGTGCCAGCAGTTACCCGCCCCACGGGGATTCACCCCTCCACTTT. This encodes CASSYPPHGDSPLHF.

J is TRBJ1-5 and V is TRBV2, with 9 bases identical to TRBD1. The germline V gene has CDR1 SNHLY and CDR2 FYNNEI. This CDR3 is 14 amino acids long. J gave up 6 bases and V 6 bases, and 6 bases lay outside the gene matches. Written as DNA, the CDR3 is TGTGCCAGCAGGGGCGACAGGGGGGGTCAGCCCCAGCATTTT. Protein sequence: CASRGDRGGQPQHF.

The chain uses TRBV6-6 and TRBJ2-3, with TRBD2 matching over 8 bases. Germline V CDR1 and CDR2: MNHNY, SVGAGI (reference sequence). V trimming: 2 bases; J trimming: 4 bases; junction bases outside the gene matches: 5. The CDR3 is 15 residues long. The CDR3 DNA reads TGTGCCAGCAGTTACCGGACTAGCCTTGCAGATACGCAGTATTTT. It specifies CASSYRTSLADTQYF.

The chain has TRBV29-1 and TRBJ2-3; TRBD2 agrees at 12 bases. CDR3 length: 16 residues. Trimming cost V 7 bases and J 6 bases; bases outside gene matches: 14. Germline values: CDR1 SQVTM, CDR2 ANQGSEA. The CDR3 DNA is TGCAGCGCTCTCGGACTAGCGGGAAAGTTCGCGGATACGCAGTATTTT. Protein product: CSALGLAGKFADTQYF.

V and J are TRBV6-5 and TRBJ2-2; 10 bases match TRBD1. Germline loops: CDR1 MNHEY, CDR2 SVGAGI. V gave up 3 bases and J gave up 6 bases; unmatched junction bases: 7. The CDR3 runs 16 residues. CDR3 loop: CASSYRGTGDSGELFF. The CDR3 DNA reads as TGTGCCAGCAGTTATCGGGGGACAGGGGACTCCGGGGAGCTGTTTTTT.

This clone was observed once. One junction end does not reproduce the germline sequence, and a read error may be involved. V and J are TRBV7-9 and TRBJ2-5; TRBD1 agrees at 9 bases. Germline V gene sequence: CDR1 SEHNR, CDR2 FQNEAQ (reference sequence). This CDR3 is 16 amino acids long. The CDR3 nucleotides read TGTTCCAGCAGCTTAGAGACAGGGGGATTGATGGAGACCCAGTACTTC. Residues: CSSSLETGGLMETQYF. The entire variable domain, with the rest obtained from reference TRBV7-9 and TRBJ2-5, is as follows: DTGVSQNPRHKITKRGQNVTFRCDPISEHNRLYWYRQTLGQGPEFLTYFQNEAQLEKSRLLSDRFSAERPKGSFSTLEIQRTEQGDSAMYLCSSSLETGGLMETQYFGPGTRLLVL.

J is TRBJ2-1 and V is TRBV7-2; 7 bases fit TRBD1. CDR1 is SGHTA and CDR2 is FQGNSA in the germline V gene. The trim removed 4 bases at V and 10 bases at J, leaving 13 bases unmatched. This CDR3 spans 15 amino acids. The CDR3 loop reads CASSSDRAVRGEQFF. In DNA, the CDR3 is TGTGCCAGCAGCTCAGACAGGGCGGTCCGTGGGGAGCAGTTCTTC.

This chain links TRBV7-9 with TRBJ1-5; TRBD1 aligns across 8 bases. V shed 5 bases, J shed 7 bases, and the junction held 7 bases outside the gene matches. Germline CDR1 is SEHNR and CDR2 is FQNEAQ (reference sequence). The CDR3 has 14 residues. The CDR3 region is CASSPGGEGQPQHF. In DNA, the CDR3 is TGTGCCAGCAGCCCAGGGGGCGAAGGACAGCCCCAGCATTTT.

The V gene is TRBV11-3, the J gene TRBJ2-7; TRBD2 matches 10 bases. Germline V gene data show CDR1 as SGHNT and CDR2 as YENEEA. Unmatched junction bases numbered 3, after V lost 1 base and J lost 0 bases. This CDR3 has 16 amino acids. This CDR3 is CASSLGTSGPSYEQYF. As DNA, the CDR3 is TGTGCCAGCAGCTTAGGGACTAGCGGACCCTCCTACGAGCAGTACTTC.

The chain links TRBV11-3 to TRBJ2-7; TRBD2 agrees at 9 bases. The CDR3 runs 13 residues. Losses at the gene ends were 4 bases for V and 4 bases for J; bases not matched to a gene: 2. Germline CDR1 SGHNT, CDR2 YENEEA. CDR3 region: CASSSTSGYEQYF. CDR3 nucleotide sequence: TGTGCCAGCAGCTCGACTAGCGGTTACGAGCAGTACTTC.

The chain uses TRBV30 and TRBJ1-1, with a possible D match to TRBD1 (6 bases). The CDR3 sequence is 15 residues long. CDR1 is GTSNPN, CDR2 SVGIG, per germline (reference sequence). Trimming shortened V by 1 base and J by 3 bases, and 15 bases separated the two germline ends. In nucleotides, the CDR3 is TGTGCCTGGAGTGAATGGGACCCAGGGGACACTGAAGCTTTCTTT. Protein: CAWSEWDPGDTEAFF.

The chain links TRBV7-8 to TRBJ2-7, with a possible D match to TRBD1 (6 bases). V lost 4 bases and J 4 bases, leaving 17 bases between the germline ends. This CDR3 region has 15 residues. Germline V gene sequence: CDR1 SGHVS, CDR2 FQNEAQ. In DNA form, the CDR3 reads TGTGCCAGCAGCTCCTCAGGGGCCCAAGGATACGAGCAGTACTTC. It translates to CASSSSGAQGYEQYF.

On this clone: At one of its ends the junction is not consistent with the germline gene, which may arise from a read error. The chain is built from TRBV7-7 and TRBJ2-5; a possible D gene is TRBD2 (6 bases). The CDR3 sequence is 15 residues long. The germline gives CDR1 SSHAT, CDR2 FNYEAQ (reference sequence). In DNA, the CDR3 is TGTGCTAGCAGCAACTCGAATAGCGGACAAGAGACCCAGTACTTC. As protein: CASSNSNSGQETQYF.

In its sample, this clone was seen once. This sequence joins TRBV4-1 and TRBJ2-5; D may be TRBD1 (5 bases). CDR1 MGHRA and CDR2 YSYEKL come from the germline V gene. The germline V and J ends were trimmed by 1 base and 2 bases, with 8 bases remaining between them. This CDR3 comprises 14 residues. The CDR3 sequence is CASSQGTTQETQYF. CDR3 nucleotide sequence: TGCGCCAGCAGCCAAGGGACAACTCAAGAGACCCAGTACTTC.

This clone was counted a few times. V is TRBV18 and J is TRBJ2-5; no reliable D call. The CDR3 has 15 amino acids. From germline, CDR1 is KGHSH and CDR2 LQKENI. Trimming left V 1 base short and J 0 bases short, with 9 bases between. The CDR3 coding sequence is TGTGCCAGCTCACCACGGTATTCAGACCAAGAGACCCAGTACTTC. Protein sequence: CASSPRYSDQETQYF.

The chain uses TRBV6-1 and TRBJ2-3, with 7 bases lining up with TRBD2. Germline V CDR1 and CDR2: MNHNS, SASEGT. The CDR3 spans 13 residues. V lost 7 bases to trimming and J lost 3 bases; unmatched junction nucleotides: 4. CDR3 DNA sequence: TGTGCCAGCATCTCAGCGGGAACAGATACGCAGTATTTT. Translated: CASISAGTDTQYF.

The chain combines TRBV6-4 with TRBJ2-3; TRBD1 matches at 11 bases. There are 13 residues in the CDR3. The ends lost 8 bases at V and 4 bases at J; junction bases unmatched: 2. Germline assignment: CDR1 MRHNA and CDR2 SNTAGT. The CDR3 loop is CASGTGGADTQYF. CDR3 DNA sequence: TGTGCCAGCGGGACAGGGGGTGCAGATACGCAGTATTTT.

This clone came up a few times. The V and J genes are TRBV5-6 and TRBJ1-2; TRBD1 matches 7 bases. The CDR3 consists of 13 residues. The ends lost 3 bases at V and 7 bases at J; junction bases unmatched: 6. Germline values: CDR1 SGHDT, CDR2 YYEEEE. This CDR3 reads CASSYRQGGGYTF. The CDR3 region has the DNA TGTGCCAGCAGCTACCGACAGGGAGGTGGCTACACCTTC.

The CDR3 region is CSVGTDANYGYTF. The CDR3 coding sequence is TGCAGCGTTGGGACAGATGCTAACTATGGCTACACCTTC. The chain combines TRBV29-1 with TRBJ1-2, with D perhaps matching TRBD1 (6 bases). This CDR3 comprises 13 residues. Germline-derived CDR1 and CDR2 are SQVTM and ANQGSEA. Deletions cut 4 bases from V and 0 bases from J, with 9 bases between.

CDR3 amino acids: CASRDTGTSYEQYV. In DNA form, the CDR3 reads TGTGCCAGCAGGGACACCGGGACAAGCTACGAGCAGTACGTC. This chain links TRBV2 with TRBJ2-7, with a weak D call TRBD1 (6 bases). V lost 6 bases and J 3 bases, leaving 15 bases between the germline ends. Per the germline V gene, CDR1 is SNHLY and CDR2 is FYNNEI. The CDR3 is made up of 14 amino acids.

J is TRBJ2-3 and V is TRBV9, with 7 bases that match TRBD2. V trimming: 4 bases; J trimming: 0 bases; junction bases outside the gene matches: 8. CDR1 SGDLS and CDR2 YYNGEE come from the germline V gene. CDR3 length: 16 amino acids. The CDR3 region has the DNA TGTGCCAGCAGCACACCACAGCGGGAAAGCACAGATACGCAGTATTTT. Protein: CASSTPQRESTDTQYF.

The CDR3, as DNA: TGTGCCAGCAGCTCTAGCGGGGGAGATACCTACAATGAGCAGTTCTTC. This translates into CASSSSGGDTYNEQFF. This chain links TRBV7-9 with TRBJ2-1, with TRBD2 matching 10 bases. CDR3 length equals 16 residues. CDR1 and CDR2 (germline): SEHNR, FQNEAQ (reference sequence). V gave up 4 bases and J gave up 2 bases; unmatched junction bases: 5. Supplemented by reference TRBV7-9 and TRBJ2-1, the full variable domain reads DTGVSQNPRHKITKRGQNVTFRCDPISEHNRLYWYRQTLGQGPEFLTYFQNEAQLEKSRLLSDRFSAERPKGSFSTLEIQRTEQGDSAMYLCASSSSGGDTYNEQFFGPGTRLTVL.

The rearrangement joins TRBV9 to TRBJ2-5; 7 nucleotides line up with TRBD1. Germline CDR1 is SGDLS and CDR2 is YYNGEE. This CDR3 has 14 residues. V lost 4 bases and J lost 4; bases outside the gene matches: 7. The CDR3 bases are TGTGCCAGCAGCTTAGCCGGGACAGCAGAGACCCAGTACTTC. As protein: CASSLAGTAETQYF.

This clone was recorded a few times. Here the CDR3 DNA reads TGTGCCAGCAGCTTAGGACCCAGCTCCTACAATGAGCAGTTCTTC. Its protein is CASSLGPSSYNEQFF. The genes are TRBV13 and TRBJ2-1; no reliable D call. The germline V gene has CDR1 PRHDT and CDR2 FYEKMQ (reference sequence). The CDR3 consists of 15 residues. The V end was cut by 0 bases, the J end by 0 bases, with 6 bases between. Full variable domain (missing parts from reference TRBV13 and TRBJ2-1): AAGVIQSPRHLIKEKRETATLKCYPIPRHDTVYWYQQGPGQDPQFLISFYEKMQSDKGSIPDRFSAQQFSDYHSELNMSSLELGDSALYFCASSLGPSSYNEQFFGPGTRLTVL.

The chain uses TRBV5-1 and TRBJ2-1; perhaps TRBD2 as D (5 bases). V was shortened by 4 bases and J by 10 bases, with 12 bases between the two germline ends. The CDR3 is 12 amino acids. The germline V gene has CDR1 SGHRS and CDR2 YFSETQ. Here the CDR3 reads CASSNRGKEQFF. The CDR3 nucleotides are TGCGCCAGCAGCAATAGAGGGAAGGAGCAGTTCTTC.

The rearrangement links TRBV15 to TRBJ1-4; D is undetermined. V was trimmed by 3 bases and J by 7 bases, leaving 15 bases between them. Germline V CDR1 and CDR2: LNHNV, YYDKDF (reference sequence). The CDR3 contains 15 residues. CDR3 DNA sequence: TGTGCCACCAGCAGTCAAAGGAGAACCTCTGAAAAACTGTTTTTT. As protein: CATSSQRRTSEKLFF. The full variable domain, in which reference TRBV15 and TRBJ1-4 provide the parts outside the CDR3, is DAMVIQNPRYQVTQFGKPVTLSCSQTLNHNVMYWYQQKSSQAPKLLFHYYDKDFNNEADTPDNFQSRRPNTSFCFLDIRSPGLGDTAMYLCATSSQRRTSEKLFFGSGTQLSVL.

In DNA form, the CDR3 reads TGTGCCTGGACCACCGGGACAGCCTTCCTAGGAGACTATGGCTACACCTTC. Amino acids: CAWTTGTAFLGDYGYTF. The chain is built from TRBV30 and TRBJ1-2, with TRBD1 identical over 7 bases. Germline V CDR1 and CDR2: GTSNPN, SVGIG (reference sequence). V trimming: 4 bases; J trimming: 3 bases; junction bases outside the gene matches: 17. The CDR3 totals 17 residues.

This clone has only one observation. This chain connects TRBV29-1 to TRBJ1-1, with TRBD1 matching 8 bases. V dropped 2 bases and J dropped 2; count of bases not matched to a gene: 7. The CDR3 is made up of 15 amino acids. The germline CDR1 and CDR2 sequences are SQVTM and ANQGSEA. In nucleotides, the CDR3 is TGCAGCGTTGAACCCACAGGGGGTAGTAACACTGAAGCTTTCTTT. Protein product: CSVEPTGGSNTEAFF.

The chain couples TRBV5-1 to TRBJ1-1; D ambiguous. Looked up from germline, CDR1 is SGHRS and CDR2 is YFSETQ. V lost 4 bases and J 0 bases, leaving 7 bases between the germline ends. The CDR3 consists of 13 residues. CDR3 coding DNA: TGCGCCAGCAGCGAGAATATGAACACTGAAGCTTTCTTT. This codes for CASSENMNTEAFF. The whole variable domain, remainder taken from reference TRBV5-1 and TRBJ1-1, is KAGVTQTPRYLIKTRGQQVTLSCSPISGHRSVSWYQQTPGQGLQFLFEYFSETQRNKGNFPGRFSGRQFSNSRSEMNVSTLELGDSALYLCASSENMNTEAFFGQGTRLTVV.